A selection of T cell receptor beta chains follows, all from one sample in a study of blood T cell repertoires in COVID-19. Some clones are missing from TCRdb's copy, which holds only in-frame ones; the method was immunoSEQ multiplex PCR. The table includes fewer than 350,000 clones, about 88% detected once. Sequencing input: PBMCs or T cells enriched from blood (not recorded which). The source is a woman in her 30s who had been exposed to COVID-19. CDR3s leave out the opening cysteine and the closing phenylalanine or tryptophan.

>13|TRBV19
ASSSGTSGYNEQF
>13|TRBV10-2
ASSGGGAPLYEQY
>14|TRBV7-9
ASSLLSGGSWDIQY
>13|TRBV4-1
ASSQAGGVREKLF
>13|TRBV2
ASSEGWQGRHEQY
>12|TRBV11-2
ASSSKTLRGTQY
>13|TRBV10-3
AIAQAGTGRYEQY
>11|TRBV9
ASNQGVGETQY
>13|TRBV7-3
ASSSDRGHRETQY
>14|TRBV5-8
ASSLRGQGANQPQH
>13|TRBV30
AWRAPTVGNTEAF
>14|TRBV18
ASSPPSGPGNTEAF
>14|TRBV10-1
ASSESTGANTGELF
>10|TRBV12-3/TRBV12-4
ASSFGWKGYT
>15|TRBV19
ATASGQLISGANVLT
>10|TRBV7-9
ASSSREPGYT
>13|TRBV10-3
ASLPGGTTNEKLF
>13|TRBV14
ASSQESGTGFSQY
>12|TRBV7-2
ASSLKRTSVEQY
>9|TRBV29-1
SVEWRAEAF
>19|TRBV3-1/TRBV3-2
ASSDKDEREGLIYPPAEQY
>11|TRBV7-8
ASSLRRVEEAF
>14|TRBV28
ASSSTGTGGRETQY
>15|TRBV28
ASSASGQGAGNQPQH
>13|TRBV28
ASSSPGTGHEKLF
>13|TRBV6-6
ASRNGMVGNSPLH
>12|TRBV5-4
ASSLASVVDTQY
>11|TRBV29-1
SVTGEPNQPQH
>11|TRBV6-5
AISTGANTEAF
>14|TRBV7-9
ASSLGVGGRAFEQF
>16|TRBV27
ASSLSDRHRGLYYGYT
>9|TRBV20-1
SGGLHNEQF
>12|TRBV6-5
ASHPSGGNQPQH
>13|TRBV29-1
SISVGTSPTYEQY
>15|TRBV18
ASSPVVLTGITDTQY
>15|TRBV3-1/TRBV3-2
ASSQRRRIGGNYGYT
>11|TRBV28
ASLQDTTYEQY
>15|TRBV19
ASSRPGGAGGLDEQF
>12|TRBV29-1
SVEDGRGGPEAF
>12|TRBV27
ASSLSPMNTEAF
>13|TRBV19
ASSIVGGRWDEQF
>14|TRBV9
ASSALLVAVAPTQY
>14|TRBV28
ASSYPTGQPYRGYT
>12|TRBV19
ASSTQGANTEAF
>13|TRBV19
ASSETSGPIQEQF
>12|TRBV7-9
ASSSEKTGYGYT
>11|TRBV28
ASTGTGRGKLF
>13|TRBV27
ASGGDRPGVDTQY
>13|TRBV24-1
ATSDPSPGTYTQY
>11|TRBV19
ASSSARLGEQY
>12|TRBV5-1
ASSPRAGSYEQY
>12|TRBV27
ASTTRDRYNEQF
>15|TRBV15
ATSRDPLTVSGNTIY